These 4 T cell receptor beta chains were all obtained from the same sample, sequenced in a study of blood T cell repertoires in COVID-19. TCRdb's table, derived via immunoSEQ multiplex PCR, lists solely in-frame clones and lacks some. This sample has 90,000 or so clones; 91% occur once, and the top ten carry about 1.8%. The specimen was peripheral blood. The receptor source for this set is a human donor with active COVID-19. The donor label of this sample is uncertain.

This chain joins TRBV28 and TRBJ2-2; D remains unclear. V was pared by 8 bases and J by 3 bases, with 19 bases between. CDR1 is MDHEN, CDR2 SYDVKM, per germline. This CDR3 has 16 residues. The CDR3 here is CASSAVTAVDTGELFF. The CDR3 DNA sequence: TGTGCCAGCTCGGCGGTTACCGCCGTGGACACCGGGGAGCTGTTTTTT.

The chain is built from TRBV14 and TRBJ2-1; 9 nucleotides line up with TRBD2. Germline V lookup: CDR1 SGHDN, CDR2 FVKESK. CDR3 size: 16 residues. Trimming took 5 bases from V and 4 from J; bases not matched to a gene: 9. CDR3 protein: CASSDQAGGPYNEQFF. As DNA, the CDR3 is TGTGCCAGCAGCGACCAAGCGGGGGGCCCTTACAATGAGCAGTTCTTC.

The rearrangement joins TRBV19 to TRBJ1-5; 9 nucleotides agree with TRBD1. This CDR3 is built from 15 residues. Per germline, CDR1 LNHDA and CDR2 SQIVND (reference sequence). J was trimmed by 7 bases and V by 4 bases; bases with no gene match: 8. The CDR3 here is CASSRGQGGLQPQHF. For the CDR3, the DNA is TGTGCCAGTAGTAGGGGACAGGGCGGTTTACAGCCCCAGCATTTT.

The rearrangement joins TRBV19 to TRBJ1-2; 11 nucleotides agree with TRBD1. The germline V gene has CDR1 LNHDA and CDR2 SQIVND (reference sequence). With V trimmed by 7 bases and J by 2 bases, 3 bases remained unmatched. This CDR3 is built from 14 residues. The CDR3 nucleotides read TGTGCCAGTACACGGGACAGGGGGAACTATGGCTACACCTTC. This gives the protein CASTRDRGNYGYTF.